The present entry profiles one TCR beta chain with its context. Antigen: not known. Because the CDR3's place on the DNA is in doubt, the DNA is left out and the CDR3 is given as listed by TCRdb. Germline CDR1 reads KGHDR; CDR2 reads SFDVKD. The CDR3 sequence runs 17 residues, both termini included. The study, taken as a whole, reports: In terms of TCR gene usage, tumor memory CD4+ T cells clustered together with blood and lymph node memory CD4+ cells, as well as with lymph node naive CD4+ cells.

Memory CD4+ cells were defined as CD4+CD45RO+CD25-. Full-length variable regions came from constant-region reverse primers plus semi-nested Nested Universal Primer A PCR. One entry per CDR3 protein, called by TCRdb with MiXCR from the 5' RACE reads. The profile shows approximately 5,000 distinct CDR3 sequences, 31% of them singletons. The chain joins TRBV24-1 to TRBJ1-2; TRBD1, the table's D call, lacks a check against the DNA. This receptor was identified in a female donor with breast cancer. Sequences were obtained from memory CD4+ T cells sorted from a lymph node. Subset denoted: memory CD4+ T cells, CD4+CD45RO+CD25-. CDR3: CATSDSVAGGAGYGHTF.